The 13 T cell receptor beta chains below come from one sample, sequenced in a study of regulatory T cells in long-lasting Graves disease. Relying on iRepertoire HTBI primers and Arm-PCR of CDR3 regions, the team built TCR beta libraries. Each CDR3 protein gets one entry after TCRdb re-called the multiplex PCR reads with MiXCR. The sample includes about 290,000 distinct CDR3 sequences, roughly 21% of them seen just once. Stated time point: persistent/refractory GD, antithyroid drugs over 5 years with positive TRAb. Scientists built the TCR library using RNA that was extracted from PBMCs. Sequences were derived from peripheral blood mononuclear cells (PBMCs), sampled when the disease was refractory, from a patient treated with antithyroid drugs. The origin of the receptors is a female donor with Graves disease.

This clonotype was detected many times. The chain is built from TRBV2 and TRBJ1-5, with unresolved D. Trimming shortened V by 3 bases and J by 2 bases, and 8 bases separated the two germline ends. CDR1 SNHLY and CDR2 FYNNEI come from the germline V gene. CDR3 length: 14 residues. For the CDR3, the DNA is TGTGCCAGCAGTGAGGCCCTGCGCAATCAGCCCCAGCATTTT. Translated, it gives CASSEALRNQPQHF. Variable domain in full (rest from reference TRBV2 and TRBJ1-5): EPEVTQTPSHQVTQMGQEVILRCVPISNHLYFYWYRQILGQKVEFLVSFYNNEISEKSEIFDDQFSVERPDGSNFTLKIRSTKLEDSAMYFCASSEALRNQPQHFGDGTRLSIL.

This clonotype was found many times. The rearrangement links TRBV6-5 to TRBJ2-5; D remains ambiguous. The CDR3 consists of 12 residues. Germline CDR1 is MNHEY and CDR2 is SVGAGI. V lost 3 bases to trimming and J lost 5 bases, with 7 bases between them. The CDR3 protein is CASSYDTETQYF. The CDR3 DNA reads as TGTGCCAGCAGTTATGATACGGAGACCCAGTACTTC.

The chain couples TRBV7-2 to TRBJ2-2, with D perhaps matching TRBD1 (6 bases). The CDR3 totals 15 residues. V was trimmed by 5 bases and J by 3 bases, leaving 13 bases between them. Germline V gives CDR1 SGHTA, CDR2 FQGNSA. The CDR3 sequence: CASSPDRGDTGELFF. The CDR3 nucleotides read TGTGCCAGCAGCCCGGACAGAGGGGACACCGGGGAGCTGTTTTTT.

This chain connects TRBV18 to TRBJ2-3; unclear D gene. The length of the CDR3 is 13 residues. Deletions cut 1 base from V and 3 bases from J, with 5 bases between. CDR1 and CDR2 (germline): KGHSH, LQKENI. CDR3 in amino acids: CASSPRATDTQYF. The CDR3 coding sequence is TGTGCCAGCTCACCACGGGCAACAGATACGCAGTATTTT. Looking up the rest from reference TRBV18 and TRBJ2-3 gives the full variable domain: NAGVMQNPRHLVRRRGQEARLRCSPMKGHSHVYWYRQLPEEGLKFMVYLQKENIIDESGMPKERFSAEFPKEGPSILRIQQVVRGDSAAYFCASSPRATDTQYFGPGTRLTVL.

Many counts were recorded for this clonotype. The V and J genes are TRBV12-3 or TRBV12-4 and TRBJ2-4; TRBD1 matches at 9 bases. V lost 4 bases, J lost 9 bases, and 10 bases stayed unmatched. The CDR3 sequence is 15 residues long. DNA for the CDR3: TGTGCCAGCAGTTCCTCGGACAGGGGACGTGGCATTCAGTACTTC. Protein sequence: CASSSSDRGRGIQYF.

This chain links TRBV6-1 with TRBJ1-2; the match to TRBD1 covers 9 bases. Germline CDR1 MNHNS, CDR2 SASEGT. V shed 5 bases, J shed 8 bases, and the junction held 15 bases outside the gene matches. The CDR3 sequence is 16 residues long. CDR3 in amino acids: CASSPTGGSGFRGYTF. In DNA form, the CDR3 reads TGTGCCAGCAGTCCAACAGGGGGCTCCGGCTTTCGGGGCTACACCTTC.

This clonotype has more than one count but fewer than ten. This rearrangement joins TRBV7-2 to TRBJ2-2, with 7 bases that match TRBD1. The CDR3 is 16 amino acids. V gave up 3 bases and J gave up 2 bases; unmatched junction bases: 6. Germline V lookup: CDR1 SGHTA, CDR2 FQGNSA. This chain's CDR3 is CASSLGGQANTGELFF. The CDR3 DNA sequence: TGTGCCAGCAGCTTGGGTGGACAGGCTAACACCGGGGAGCTGTTTTTT.

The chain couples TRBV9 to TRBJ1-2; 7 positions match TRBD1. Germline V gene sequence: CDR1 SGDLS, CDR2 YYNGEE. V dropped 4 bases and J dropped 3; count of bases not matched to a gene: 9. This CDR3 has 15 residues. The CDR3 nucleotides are TGTGCCAGCAGCCCTGGGACAGCTACCCACTATGGCTACACCTTC. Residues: CASSPGTATHYGYTF.

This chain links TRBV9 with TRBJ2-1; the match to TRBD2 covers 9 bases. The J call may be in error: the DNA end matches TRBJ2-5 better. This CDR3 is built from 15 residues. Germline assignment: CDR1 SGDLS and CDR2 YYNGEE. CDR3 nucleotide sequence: TGTGCCAGCAGCCAAACGGGACTAGCCAAAGAGACCCAGTACTTC. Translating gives CASSQTGLAKETQYF.

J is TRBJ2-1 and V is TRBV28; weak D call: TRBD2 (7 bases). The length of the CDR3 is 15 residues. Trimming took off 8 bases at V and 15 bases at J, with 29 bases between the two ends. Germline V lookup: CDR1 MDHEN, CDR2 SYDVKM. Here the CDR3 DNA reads TGTGCCAGCGGAACTTACCGGACTAGGGGGAACCCTGGGTTCTTC. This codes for CASGTYRTRGNPGFF.

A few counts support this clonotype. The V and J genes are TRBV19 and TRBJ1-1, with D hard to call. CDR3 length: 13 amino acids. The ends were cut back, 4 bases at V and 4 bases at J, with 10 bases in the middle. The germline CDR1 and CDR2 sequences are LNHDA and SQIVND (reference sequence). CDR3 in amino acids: CASSKAGLTEAFF. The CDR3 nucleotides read TGTGCCAGTAGTAAGGCTGGCCTCACTGAAGCTTTCTTT.

CDR3 sequence (DNA): TGTGCCATCAGTGAGTCGAGGATGACCTCCTACGAGCAGTACTTC. Amino acids: CAISESRMTSYEQYF. The chain is built from TRBV10-3 and TRBJ2-7; D not resolved. There are 15 residues in the CDR3. Trimming shortened V by 0 bases and J by 0 bases, and 9 bases separated the two germline ends. Per the germline V gene, CDR1 is ENHRY and CDR2 is SYGVKD.

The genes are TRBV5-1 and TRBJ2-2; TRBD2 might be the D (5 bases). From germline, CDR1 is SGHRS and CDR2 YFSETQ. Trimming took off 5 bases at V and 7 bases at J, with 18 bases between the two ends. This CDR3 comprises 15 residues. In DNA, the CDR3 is TGCGCCAGCAGAGGTCCGGGGAACTTCGGCGGGGAGCTGTTTTTT. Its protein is CASRGPGNFGGELFF. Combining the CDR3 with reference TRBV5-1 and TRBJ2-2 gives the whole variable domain KAGVTQTPRYLIKTRGQQVTLSCSPISGHRSVSWYQQTPGQGLQFLFEYFSETQRNKGNFPGRFSGRQFSNSRSEMNVSTLELGDSALYLCASRGPGNFGGELFFGEGSRLTVL.